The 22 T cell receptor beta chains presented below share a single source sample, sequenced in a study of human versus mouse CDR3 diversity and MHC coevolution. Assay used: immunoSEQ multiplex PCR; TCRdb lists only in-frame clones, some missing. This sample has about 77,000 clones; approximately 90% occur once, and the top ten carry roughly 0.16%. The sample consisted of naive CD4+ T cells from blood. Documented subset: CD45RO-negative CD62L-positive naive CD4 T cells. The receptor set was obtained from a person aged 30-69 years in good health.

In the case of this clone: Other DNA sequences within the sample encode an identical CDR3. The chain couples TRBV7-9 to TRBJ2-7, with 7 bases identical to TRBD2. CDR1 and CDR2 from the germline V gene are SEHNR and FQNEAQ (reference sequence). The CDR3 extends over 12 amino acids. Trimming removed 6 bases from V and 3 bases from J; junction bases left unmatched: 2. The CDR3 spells CASSPGGYEQYF. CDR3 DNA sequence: TGTGCCAGCAGTCCGGGGGGCTACGAGCAGTACTTC.

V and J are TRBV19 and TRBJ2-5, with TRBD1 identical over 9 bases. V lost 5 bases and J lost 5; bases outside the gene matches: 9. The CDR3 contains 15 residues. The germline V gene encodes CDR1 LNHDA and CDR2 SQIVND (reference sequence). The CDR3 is CASSALGQGRETQYF. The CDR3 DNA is TGTGCCAGTAGTGCCCTCGGACAGGGGAGGGAGACCCAGTACTTC.

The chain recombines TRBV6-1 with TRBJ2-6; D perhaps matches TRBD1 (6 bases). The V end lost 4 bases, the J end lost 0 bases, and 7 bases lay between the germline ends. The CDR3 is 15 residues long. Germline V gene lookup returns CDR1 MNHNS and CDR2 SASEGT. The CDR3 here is CASSGRGSGANVLTF. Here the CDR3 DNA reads TGTGCCAGCAGTGGCAGGGGCTCTGGGGCCAACGTCCTGACTTTC.

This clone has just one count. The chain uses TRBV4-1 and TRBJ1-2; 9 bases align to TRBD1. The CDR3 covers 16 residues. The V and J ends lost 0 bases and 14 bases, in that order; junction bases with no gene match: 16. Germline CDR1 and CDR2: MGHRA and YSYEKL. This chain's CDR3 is CASSQETGTGKTVRTF. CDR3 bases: TGCGCCAGCAGCCAAGAAACGGGGACAGGGAAGACGGTTAGGACCTTC.

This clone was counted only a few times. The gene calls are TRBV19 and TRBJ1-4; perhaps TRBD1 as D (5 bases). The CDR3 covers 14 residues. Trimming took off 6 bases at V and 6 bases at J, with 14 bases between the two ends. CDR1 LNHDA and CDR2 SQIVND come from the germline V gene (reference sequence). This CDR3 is CASSRGSADEKLFF. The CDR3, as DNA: TGTGCCAGTAGCCGGGGGTCGGCTGATGAAAAACTGTTTTTT.

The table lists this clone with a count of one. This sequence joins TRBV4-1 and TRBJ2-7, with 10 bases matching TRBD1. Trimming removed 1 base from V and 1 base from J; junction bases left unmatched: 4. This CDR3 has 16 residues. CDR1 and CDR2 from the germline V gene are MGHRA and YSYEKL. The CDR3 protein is CASSQGGQGTSYEQYF. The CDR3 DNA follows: TGCGCCAGCAGCCAAGGGGGACAGGGGACTTCCTACGAGCAGTACTTC.

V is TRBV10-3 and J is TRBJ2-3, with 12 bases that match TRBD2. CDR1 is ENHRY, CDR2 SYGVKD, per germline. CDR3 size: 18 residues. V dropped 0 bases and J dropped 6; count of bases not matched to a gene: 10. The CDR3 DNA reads TGTGCCATCAGTGAGTCCCCCGGACTAGCGGGGAGGGTCGATACGCAGTATTTT. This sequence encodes CAISESPGLAGRVDTQYF.

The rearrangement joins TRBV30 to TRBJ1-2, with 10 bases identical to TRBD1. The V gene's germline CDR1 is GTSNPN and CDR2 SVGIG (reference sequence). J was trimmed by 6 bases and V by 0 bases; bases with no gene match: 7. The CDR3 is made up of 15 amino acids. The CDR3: CAWSVLFGTGDGYTF. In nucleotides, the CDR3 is TGTGCCTGGAGTGTACTTTTCGGGACAGGGGATGGCTACACCTTC.

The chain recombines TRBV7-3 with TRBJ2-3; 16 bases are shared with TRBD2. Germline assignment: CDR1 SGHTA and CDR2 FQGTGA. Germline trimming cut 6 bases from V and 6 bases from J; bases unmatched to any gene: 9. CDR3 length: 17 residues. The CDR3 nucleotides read TGTGCCAGCAGTTTGCTGGGACTAGCGGGGGGGCCTGATACGCAGTATTTT. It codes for CASSLLGLAGGPDTQYF.

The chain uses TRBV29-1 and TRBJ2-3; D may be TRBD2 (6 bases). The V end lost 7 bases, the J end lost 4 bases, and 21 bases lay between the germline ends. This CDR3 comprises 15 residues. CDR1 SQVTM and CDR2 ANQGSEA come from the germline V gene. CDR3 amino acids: CSAALAGGRSDTQYF. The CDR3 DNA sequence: TGCAGCGCTGCACTAGCAGGAGGGAGGTCAGATACGCAGTATTTT.

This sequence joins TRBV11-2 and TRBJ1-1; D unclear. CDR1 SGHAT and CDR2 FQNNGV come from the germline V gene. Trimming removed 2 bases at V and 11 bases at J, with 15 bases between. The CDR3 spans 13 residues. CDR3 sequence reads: CASSLMSPSGAFF. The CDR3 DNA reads TGTGCCAGCAGCTTAATGAGCCCTTCGGGGGCTTTCTTT. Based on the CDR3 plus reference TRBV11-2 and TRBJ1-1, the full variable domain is EAGVAQSPRYKIIEKRQSVAFWCNPISGHATLYWYQQILGQGPKLLIQFQNNGVVDDSQLPKDRFSAERLKGVDSTLKIQPAKLEDSAVYLCASSLMSPSGAFFGQGTRLTVV.

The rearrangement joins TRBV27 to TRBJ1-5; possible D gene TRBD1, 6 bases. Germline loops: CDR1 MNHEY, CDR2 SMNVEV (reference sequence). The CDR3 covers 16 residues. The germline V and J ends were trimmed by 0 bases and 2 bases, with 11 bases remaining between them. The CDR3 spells CASSLSAGVGNQPQHF. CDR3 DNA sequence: TGTGCCAGCAGTTTATCGGCAGGGGTCGGCAATCAGCCCCAGCATTTT.

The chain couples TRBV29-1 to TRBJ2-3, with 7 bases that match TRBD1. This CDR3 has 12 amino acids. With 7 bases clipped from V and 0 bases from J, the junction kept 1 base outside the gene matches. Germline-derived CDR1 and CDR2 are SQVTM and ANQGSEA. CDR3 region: CSGGQSTDTQYF. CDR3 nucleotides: TGCAGCGGGGGACAGAGCACAGATACGCAGTATTTT.

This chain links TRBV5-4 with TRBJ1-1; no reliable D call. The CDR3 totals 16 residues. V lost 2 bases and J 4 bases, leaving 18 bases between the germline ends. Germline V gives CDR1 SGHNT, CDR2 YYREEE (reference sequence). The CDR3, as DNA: TGTGCCAGCAGCTTCAACCCAGCAGAACGGGGCACTGAAGCTTTCTTT. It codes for CASSFNPAERGTEAFF.

For the CDR3, the DNA is TGTGCCAGCAGCTTAACTGACTCTGGTAACAATGAGCAGTTCTTC. It encodes CASSLTDSGNNEQFF. The chain employs TRBV7-7 and TRBJ2-1, with D unresolved. The CDR3 extends over 15 amino acids. With 2 bases removed from V and 5 bases from J, the gap between germline ends came to 13 bases. Germline values: CDR1 SSHAT, CDR2 FNYEAQ (reference sequence).

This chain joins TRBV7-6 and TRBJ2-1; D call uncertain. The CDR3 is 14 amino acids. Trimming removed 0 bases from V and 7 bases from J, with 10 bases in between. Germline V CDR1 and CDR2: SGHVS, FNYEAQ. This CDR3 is CASSLADLGNEQFF. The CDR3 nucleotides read TGTGCCAGCAGCTTAGCAGACTTGGGTAATGAGCAGTTCTTC.

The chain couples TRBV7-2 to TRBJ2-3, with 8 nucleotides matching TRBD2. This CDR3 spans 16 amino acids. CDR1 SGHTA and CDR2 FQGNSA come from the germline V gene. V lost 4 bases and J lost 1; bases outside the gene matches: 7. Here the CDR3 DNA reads TGTGCCAGCAGCTACAGGACTAGCCTTGGCACAGATACGCAGTATTTT. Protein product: CASSYRTSLGTDTQYF.

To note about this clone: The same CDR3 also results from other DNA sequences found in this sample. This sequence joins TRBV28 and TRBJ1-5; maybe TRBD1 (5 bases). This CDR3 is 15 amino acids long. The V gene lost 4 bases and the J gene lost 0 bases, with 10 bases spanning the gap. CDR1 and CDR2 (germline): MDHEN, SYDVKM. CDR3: CASSSGQGSNQPQHF. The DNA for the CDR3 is TGTGCCAGCAGTTCTGGCCAGGGTAGCAATCAGCCCCAGCATTTT.

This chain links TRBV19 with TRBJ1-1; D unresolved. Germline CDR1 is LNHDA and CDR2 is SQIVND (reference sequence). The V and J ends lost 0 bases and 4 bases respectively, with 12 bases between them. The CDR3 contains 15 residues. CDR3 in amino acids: CASSIDRVSTTEAFF. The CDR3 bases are TGTGCCAGTAGTATAGATCGGGTCTCGACCACTGAAGCTTTCTTT.

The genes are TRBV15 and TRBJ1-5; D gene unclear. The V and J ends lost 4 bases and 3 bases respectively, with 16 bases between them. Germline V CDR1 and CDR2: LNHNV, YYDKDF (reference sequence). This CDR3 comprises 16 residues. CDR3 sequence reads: CATSISPHSFNQPQHF. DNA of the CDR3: TGTGCCACCAGCATATCGCCTCACAGCTTCAATCAGCCCCAGCATTTT.

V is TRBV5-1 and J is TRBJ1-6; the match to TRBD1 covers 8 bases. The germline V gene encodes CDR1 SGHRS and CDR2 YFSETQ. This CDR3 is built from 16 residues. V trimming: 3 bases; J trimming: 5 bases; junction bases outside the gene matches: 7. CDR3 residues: CASSSPGTGNNSPLHF. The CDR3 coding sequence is TGCGCCAGCAGCTCTCCCGGGACAGGAAATAATTCACCCCTCCACTTT.

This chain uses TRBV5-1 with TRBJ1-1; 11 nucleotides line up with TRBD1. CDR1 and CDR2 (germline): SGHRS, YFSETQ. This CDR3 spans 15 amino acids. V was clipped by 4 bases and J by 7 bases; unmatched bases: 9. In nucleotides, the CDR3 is TGCGCCAGCAGCAAAGGGACAGGGGGAGAGAGTGAAGCTTTCTTT. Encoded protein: CASSKGTGGESEAFF.